The 31 T cell receptor beta chains reported below all come from one sample, sequenced in a study of beta chain features in type 1 diabetes. Isolated RNA was reverse transcribed in full, so expressed TCRB transcripts were sequenced. Only in-frame clones appear in the TCRdb table, and some are missing; sequencing was by immunoSEQ multiplex PCR. In the table there are about 130,000 clones, around 8.7% of which are singletons. The specimen sequenced was central memory CD4+ T cells from blood. All receptors derive from a man between 18 and 29 years old in good health.

The chain joins TRBV5-1 to TRBJ2-2; 7 bases are shared with TRBD1. The V gene end was trimmed by 4 bases and the J gene end by 0 bases; junction bases not matched to a gene: 6. The CDR3 runs 16 residues. Germline loops: CDR1 SGHRS, CDR2 YFSETQ. This CDR3 is CASSPGQVPNTGELFF. As DNA, the CDR3 is TGCGCCAGCAGCCCAGGACAGGTACCGAACACCGGGGAGCTGTTTTTT.

In its sample, this clone was seen a few times. This sequence joins TRBV7-6 and TRBJ1-2; D perhaps matches TRBD1 (6 bases). CDR1 is SGHVS, CDR2 FNYEAQ, per germline. Trimming left V 5 bases short and J 2 bases short, with 9 bases between. The CDR3 runs 13 residues. The CDR3 loop is CASSQGSNYGYTF. The DNA for the CDR3 is TGTGCCAGCAGCCAGGGGTCCAACTATGGCTACACCTTC. The full variable domain, its missing parts supplied by reference TRBV7-6 and TRBJ1-2, is GAGVSQSPRYKVTKRGQDVALRCDPISGHVSLYWYRQALGQGPEFLTYFNYEAQQDKSGLPNDRFSAERPEGSISTLTIQRTEQRDSAMYRCASSQGSNYGYTFGSGTRLTVV.

The chain is built from TRBV5-1 and TRBJ2-5; TRBD1 matches at 9 bases. After removal of 4 bases from V and 0 bases from J, the junction contained 7 bases not matched to a gene. CDR3 length equals 16 residues. CDR1 and CDR2 (germline): SGHRS, YFSETQ. For the CDR3, the DNA is TGCGCCAGCAGCCTGCGGACAGGGGCCAACCAAGAGACCCAGTACTTC. It yields the protein CASSLRTGANQETQYF.

The sample holds a few counts of this clone. The chain couples TRBV6-1 to TRBJ2-2; perhaps TRBD2 as D (5 bases). The CDR3 extends over 15 amino acids. Germline V CDR1 and CDR2: MNHNS, SASEGT. The V gene lost 7 bases and the J gene lost 0 bases, with 12 bases spanning the gap. CDR3 residues: CASKRTGSNTGELFF. The CDR3 DNA is TGTGCCAGCAAGAGGACTGGGTCGAACACCGGGGAGCTGTTTTTT.

This clone was seen only a few times. The chain employs TRBV2 and TRBJ2-7; the D is unclear. CDR3 length: 14 amino acids. Germline-derived CDR1 and CDR2 are SNHLY and FYNNEI. V was clipped by 2 bases and J by 6 bases, with 14 bases between them. The CDR3, as DNA: TGTGCCAGCAGTGAAAGGCGCCAGGCAAGCGAGCAGTACTTC. Translation: CASSERRQASEQYF.

This clone was detected a few times. The rearrangement links TRBV15 to TRBJ1-3; TRBD1 agrees at 11 bases. CDR1 LNHNV and CDR2 YYDKDF come from the germline V gene (reference sequence). The CDR3 length is 15 residues. V trimming: 5 bases; J trimming: 4 bases; junction bases outside the gene matches: 4. The CDR3 here is CATSGQGAGGNTIYF. CDR3 bases: TGTGCCACCAGCGGACAGGGGGCTGGAGGAAACACCATATATTTT.

This clone has only a few counts. CDR3 amino acids: CASSARDRNSPLHF. CDR3 in DNA: TGTGCCAGCAGCGCCCGGGACAGAAATTCACCCCTCCACTTT. V gene TRBV9 combines with J gene TRBJ1-6, with 7 positions matching TRBD1. The germline V gene has CDR1 SGDLS and CDR2 YYNGEE. The CDR3 is made up of 14 amino acids. With 3 bases clipped from V and 7 bases from J, the junction kept 4 bases outside the gene matches. The whole variable domain, filled in from reference TRBV9 and TRBJ1-6, reads DSGVTQTPKHLITATGQRVTLRCSPRSGDLSVYWYQQSLDQGLQFLIQYYNGEERAKGNILERFSAQQFPDLHSELNLSSLELGDSALYFCASSARDRNSPLHFGNGTRLTVT.

The chain uses TRBV7-2 and TRBJ2-2; D may be TRBD1 (6 bases). CDR1 SGHTA and CDR2 FQGNSA come from the germline V gene. This CDR3 region has 16 residues. V was pared by 5 bases and J by 4 bases, with 17 bases between. The CDR3 sequence is CASSLTGYTATGELFF. CDR3 coding DNA: TGTGCCAGCAGCCTTACAGGGTATACTGCCACCGGGGAGCTGTTTTTT.

This clone has more than one count but fewer than ten. The V gene is TRBV7-2, the J gene TRBJ2-7; tentative D call: TRBD1 (6 bases). Germline V gene sequence: CDR1 SGHTA, CDR2 FQGNSA. CDR3 length: 15 residues. Trimming removed 1 base at V and 2 bases at J, with 12 bases between. The CDR3 here is CASSLGGTSTYEQYF. In nucleotides, the CDR3 is TGTGCCAGCAGCTTAGGTGGGACATCCACCTACGAGCAGTACTTC.

This clone has a handful of counts. The genes are TRBV6-6 and TRBJ2-5; 8 nucleotides match TRBD1. Germline CDR1 and CDR2: MNHNY and SVGAGI (reference sequence). With 5 bases clipped from V and 5 bases from J, the junction kept 10 bases outside the gene matches. This CDR3 region has 15 residues. CDR3 region: CASSQWTGLMETQYF. DNA of the CDR3: TGTGCCAGCAGTCAATGGACAGGGCTGATGGAGACCCAGTACTTC.

This clone appeared many times. Other nucleotide sequences from this sample produce the same CDR3. The chain links TRBV7-2 to TRBJ2-7; possible D gene TRBD2, 6 bases. CDR3 length equals 14 residues. Trimming stripped 3 bases from V and 0 bases from J, with 9 bases between. Per the germline V gene, CDR1 is SGHTA and CDR2 is FQGNSA. CDR3 DNA sequence: TGTGCCAGCAGCTTCCGGGAGAGCTCCTACGAGCAGTACTTC. Its translation is CASSFRESSYEQYF.

This clone was found a few times. The rearrangement links TRBV7-8 to TRBJ2-7; 8 positions match TRBD1. CDR1 is SGHVS and CDR2 is FQNEAQ in the germline V gene. The junction had 8 bases not matched to a gene; V was cut back by 3 bases and J by 7 bases. CDR3 length: 14 amino acids. The CDR3 DNA follows: TGTGCCAGCAGCTTGACAGGGGCGTCCGCGGAGCAGTACTTC. Its protein is CASSLTGASAEQYF. The full variable domain, its missing parts supplied by reference TRBV7-8 and TRBJ2-7, is GAGVSQSPRYKVAKRGQDVALRCDPISGHVSLFWYQQALGQGPEFLTYFQNEAQLDKSGLPSDRFFAERPEGSVSTLKIQRTQQEDSAVYLCASSLTGASAEQYFGPGTRLTVT.

In its sample, this clone was seen a few times. The chain combines TRBV5-4 with TRBJ2-2; TRBD2 matches at 10 bases. The CDR3 runs 15 residues. CDR1 and CDR2 from the germline V gene are SGHNT and YYREEE (reference sequence). Germline trimming cut 5 bases from V and 5 bases from J; bases unmatched to any gene: 6. The CDR3 here is CASRRAGGRTGELFF. CDR3 nucleotides: TGTGCCAGCAGACGAGCGGGGGGGCGAACCGGGGAGCTGTTTTTT.

The rearrangement joins TRBV23-1 to TRBJ1-6; D unresolved. Being an ORF, TRBV23-1 has a function that is uncertain. This CDR3 has 18 residues. The ends were cut back, 3 bases at V and 0 bases at J, with 15 bases in the middle. CDR3 in amino acids: CASSHRSGFCSYNSPLHF. CDR3 DNA: TGCGCCAGCAGTCATCGTTCGGGATTTTGCTCCTATAATTCACCCCTCCACTTT.

V usage is TRBV6-6 and J usage is TRBJ1-2, with TRBD1 matching 8 bases. V lost 6 bases, J lost 1 base, and 7 bases stayed unmatched. The length of the CDR3 is 15 residues. Germline CDR1 reads MNHNY; CDR2 reads SVGAGI (reference sequence). The CDR3 here is CASSSWTGNNYGYTF. CDR3 nucleotides: TGTGCCAGCAGCTCCTGGACAGGGAATAACTATGGCTACACCTTC.

This sequence joins TRBV18 and TRBJ2-1, with 11 bases identical to TRBD2. V shed 5 bases and J 1 base; nucleotides not matched to a gene: 4. CDR3 length equals 16 residues. Per germline, CDR1 KGHSH and CDR2 LQKENI. The CDR3 protein is CASSERLAGSYNEQFF. In DNA, the CDR3 is TGTGCCAGCTCAGAGAGACTAGCGGGGTCCTACAATGAGCAGTTCTTC.

This clone was seen a handful of times. The chain employs TRBV7-2 and TRBJ2-3; 11 bases fit TRBD2. The CDR3 has 17 residues. From germline, CDR1 is SGHTA and CDR2 FQGNSA. J gave up 0 bases and V 2 bases, and 4 bases lay outside the gene matches. The CDR3 protein is CASSLRTSGSSTDTQYF. DNA for the CDR3: TGTGCCAGCAGCTTAAGGACTAGCGGGTCTAGCACAGATACGCAGTATTTT.

This clone appeared a few times. The gene calls are TRBV5-5 and TRBJ1-1; D perhaps matches TRBD1 (6 bases). The ends were cut back, 3 bases at V and 7 bases at J, with 10 bases in the middle. This CDR3 contains 12 residues. CDR1 and CDR2 (germline): SGHKS, YYEKEE (reference sequence). The CDR3 DNA reads TGTGCCAGCAGCTGGACAGCCGGTGAAGCTTTCTTT. This encodes CASSWTAGEAFF.

This clone was seen a few times. The chain combines TRBV18 with TRBJ2-7; TRBD1 is a possible D gene (6 bases). Trimming removed 3 bases from V and 5 bases from J, with 14 bases in between. Per the germline V gene, CDR1 is KGHSH and CDR2 is LQKENI. The CDR3 sequence is 14 residues long. As DNA, the CDR3 is TGTGCCAGCTCACCTACCTCAGGGGAAAACGAGCAGTACTTC. Residues: CASSPTSGENEQYF.

On this clone itself: One junction end disagrees with the germline gene, perhaps due to a read error. Here the CDR3 DNA reads TGTGCCAGCAGCACTTATCTCATGGCTAGCGGGGGGGTCTTGGACTTC. This encodes CASSTYLMASGGVLDF. This chain uses TRBV7-8 with TRBJ2-7; TRBD2 aligns across 12 bases. Germline CDR1 and CDR2: SGHVS and FQNEAQ. The CDR3 totals 16 residues.

The CDR3 DNA is TGTGCCAGCAGCCACGCCGGGACACTGAACACTGAAGCTTTCTTT. It specifies CASSHAGTLNTEAFF. The chain links TRBV4-2 to TRBJ1-1; the D gene is possibly TRBD1 (6 bases). The CDR3 extends over 15 amino acids. Trimming cost V 3 bases and J 0 bases, with 11 bases left between them. CDR1 and CDR2 (germline): LGHNA, YNFKEQ.

The chain links TRBV6-5 to TRBJ2-1, with 8 bases that match TRBD2. Losses at the gene ends were 2 bases for V and 0 bases for J; bases not matched to a gene: 3. CDR1 MNHEY and CDR2 SVGAGI come from the germline V gene. The CDR3 has 16 residues. The CDR3 bases are TGTGCCAGCAGTTACAAAGGGACTAGCTCCTACAATGAGCAGTTCTTC. Translating gives CASSYKGTSSYNEQFF.

The rearrangement uses TRBV6-1 and TRBJ1-5, with D possibly being TRBD1 (5 bases). This CDR3 has 15 amino acids. Trimming shortened V by 3 bases and J by 4 bases, and 13 bases separated the two germline ends. Germline CDR1 MNHNS, CDR2 SASEGT. CDR3 nucleotides: TGTGCCAGCAGTGAGGCTTGGGGGGAAAATCAGCCCCAGCATTTT. Residues: CASSEAWGENQPQHF.

A few counts support this clone. The chain recombines TRBV7-2 with TRBJ1-2; 7 bases are shared with TRBD1. With V trimmed by 2 bases and J by 6 bases, 6 bases remained unmatched. This CDR3 is 14 amino acids long. Germline CDR1 and CDR2: SGHTA and FQGNSA. The CDR3 DNA reads TGTGCCAGCAGCTTAATGTCTCAGGGGGATGGCTACACCTTC. It encodes CASSLMSQGDGYTF. The full variable domain, in which reference TRBV7-2 and TRBJ1-2 provide the parts outside the CDR3, is GAGVSQSPSNKVTEKGKDVELRCDPISGHTALYWYRQSLGQGLEFLIYFQGNSAPDKSGLPSDRFSAERTGGSVSTLTIQRTQQEDSAVYLCASSLMSQGDGYTFGSGTRLTVV.

V usage is TRBV7-2 and J usage is TRBJ2-1, with 12 nucleotides matching TRBD2. Germline V gives CDR1 SGHTA, CDR2 FQGNSA. The CDR3 is 19 amino acids. Trimming took 5 bases from V and 1 from J; bases not matched to a gene: 12. This chain's CDR3 is CASSLLGLAGGLSYNEQFF. The CDR3 DNA sequence: TGTGCCAGCAGCCTCCTGGGCCTAGCGGGGGGGCTTTCCTACAATGAGCAGTTCTTC.

The CDR3 DNA reads TGTGCCACCGCAGCCCGGGACAGGGCGAATTCACCCCTCCACTTT. This gives the protein CATAARDRANSPLHF. The chain couples TRBV27 to TRBJ1-6; 9 positions agree with TRBD1. CDR3 length: 15 residues. Germline V gene sequence: CDR1 MNHEY, CDR2 SMNVEV (reference sequence). With 10 bases clipped from V and 7 bases from J, the junction kept 11 bases outside the gene matches.

This clone was found a few times. The chain carries TRBV28 and TRBJ2-3, with TRBD1 matching 8 bases. CDR1 is MDHEN and CDR2 is SYDVKM in the germline V gene. The CDR3 totals 13 residues. V dropped 7 bases and J dropped 4; count of bases not matched to a gene: 4. The CDR3 DNA is TGTGCCAGCAACCCAGGGGGCCCAGATACGCAGTATTTT. Translating gives CASNPGGPDTQYF.

The V call is TRBV4-3, the J call TRBJ1-2, with TRBD1 as a possible D gene (6 bases). Trimming removed 0 bases at V and 7 bases at J, with 12 bases between. Germline values: CDR1 LGHNA, CDR2 YSLEER. The CDR3 contains 14 residues. The CDR3 nucleotides are TGCGCCAGCAGCCAAGACTGGGGGGGGCCTGGCTACACCTTC. This gives the protein CASSQDWGGPGYTF.

This chain connects TRBV10-3 to TRBJ1-5; 9 nucleotides agree with TRBD1. The ends lost 3 bases at V and 1 base at J; junction bases unmatched: 22. This CDR3 contains 22 residues. Germline V CDR1 and CDR2: ENHRY, SYGVKD. CDR3 nucleotide sequence: TGTGCCATCAGTGACACCCGGACAGGGGATAAAGGTGGGGAATTGAGCAATCAGCCCCAGCATTTT. Translating gives CAISDTRTGDKGGELSNQPQHF.

This clone occurred a few times. The chain has TRBV10-3 and TRBJ2-5; D may be TRBD2 (5 bases). V lost 2 bases, J lost 4 bases, and 8 bases lay in between. The CDR3 consists of 13 residues. Germline V CDR1 and CDR2: ENHRY, SYGVKD. The CDR3: CAISEGLAETQYF. CDR3 nucleotide sequence: TGTGCCATCAGTGAGGGGCTAGCAGAGACCCAGTACTTC.

This chain connects TRBV30 to TRBJ1-1; a weak D match, TRBD1 (6 bases). Germline CDR1 GTSNPN, CDR2 SVGIG (reference sequence). V was trimmed by 3 bases and J by 3 bases, leaving 14 bases between them. The CDR3 totals 14 residues. This CDR3 reads CAWSRGGRDTEAFF. As DNA, the CDR3 is TGTGCCTGGAGCCGTGGGGGCAGGGACACTGAAGCTTTCTTT.